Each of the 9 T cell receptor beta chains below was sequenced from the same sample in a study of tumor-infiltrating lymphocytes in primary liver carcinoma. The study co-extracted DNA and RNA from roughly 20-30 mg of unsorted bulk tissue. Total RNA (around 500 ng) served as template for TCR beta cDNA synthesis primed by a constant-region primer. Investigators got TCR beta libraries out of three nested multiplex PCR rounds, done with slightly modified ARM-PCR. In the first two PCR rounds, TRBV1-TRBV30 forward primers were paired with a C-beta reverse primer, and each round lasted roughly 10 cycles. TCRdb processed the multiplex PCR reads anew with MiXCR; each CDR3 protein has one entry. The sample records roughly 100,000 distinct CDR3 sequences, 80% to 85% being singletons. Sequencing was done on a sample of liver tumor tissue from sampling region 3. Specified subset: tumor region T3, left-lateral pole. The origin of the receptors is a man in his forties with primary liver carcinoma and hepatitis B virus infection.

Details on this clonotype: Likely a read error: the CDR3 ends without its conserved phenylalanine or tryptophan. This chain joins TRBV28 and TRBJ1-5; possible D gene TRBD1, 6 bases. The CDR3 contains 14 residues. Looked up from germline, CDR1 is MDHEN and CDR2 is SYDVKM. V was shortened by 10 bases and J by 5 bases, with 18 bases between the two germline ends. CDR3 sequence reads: CANSQTQGYQPQHL. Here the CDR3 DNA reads TGTGCCAACAGCCAAACCCAGGGGTATCAGCCCCAGCATTTG.

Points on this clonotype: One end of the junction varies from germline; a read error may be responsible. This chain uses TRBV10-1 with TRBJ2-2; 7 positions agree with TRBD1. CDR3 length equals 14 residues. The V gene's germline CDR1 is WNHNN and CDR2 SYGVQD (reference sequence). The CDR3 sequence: CSSSDGTDTGELFF. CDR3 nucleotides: TGCTCCAGCTCCGACGGCACAGACACAGGGGAACTGTTTTTT.

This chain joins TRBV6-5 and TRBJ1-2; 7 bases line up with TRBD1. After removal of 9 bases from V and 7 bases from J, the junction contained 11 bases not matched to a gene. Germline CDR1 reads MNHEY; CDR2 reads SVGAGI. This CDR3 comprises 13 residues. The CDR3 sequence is CASSKTGEVGYTF. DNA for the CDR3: TGTGCCAGTAGTAAAACAGGGGAAGTTGGCTACACCTTC.

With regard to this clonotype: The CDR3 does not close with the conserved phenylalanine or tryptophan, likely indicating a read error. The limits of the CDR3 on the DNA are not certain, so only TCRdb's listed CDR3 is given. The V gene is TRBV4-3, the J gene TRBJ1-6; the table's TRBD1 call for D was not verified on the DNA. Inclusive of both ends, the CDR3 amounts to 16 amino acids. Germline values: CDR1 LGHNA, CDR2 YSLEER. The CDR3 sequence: CASSSWDRGRNPPLHS.

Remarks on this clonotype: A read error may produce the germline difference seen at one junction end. The CDR3 is CASSTRQFSGNAIYF. DNA of the CDR3: TGTGCCAGCAGCACTCGACAGTTCTCTGGAAACGCCATATATTTT. The chain couples TRBV14 to TRBJ1-3, with TRBD1 as a possible D gene (5 bases). The CDR3 extends over 15 amino acids. Germline-derived CDR1 and CDR2 are SGHDN and FVKESK.

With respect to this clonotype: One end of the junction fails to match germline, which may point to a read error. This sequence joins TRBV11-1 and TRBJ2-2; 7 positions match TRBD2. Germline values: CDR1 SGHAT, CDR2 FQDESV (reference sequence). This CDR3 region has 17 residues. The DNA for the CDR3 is TGTGCCAGCAGTTTGGGTGGTAGCGGGTCCATCACCGGGAAGCTGTTTTTT. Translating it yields CASSLGGSGSITGKLFF.

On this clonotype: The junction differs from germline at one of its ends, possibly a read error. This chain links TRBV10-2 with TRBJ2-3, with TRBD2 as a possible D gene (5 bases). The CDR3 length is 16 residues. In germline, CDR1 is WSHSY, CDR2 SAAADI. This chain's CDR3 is CASSDLRGSGTDTQYF. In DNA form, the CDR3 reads TGCGCCAGTAGTGACTTGAGAGGGAGTGGCACAGATACGCAGTATTTT.

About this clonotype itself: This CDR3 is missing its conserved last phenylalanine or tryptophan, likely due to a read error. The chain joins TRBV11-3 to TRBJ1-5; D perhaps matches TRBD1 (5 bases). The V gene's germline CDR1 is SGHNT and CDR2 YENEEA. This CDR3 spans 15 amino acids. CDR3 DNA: TGTGACAGTAGCTTAGATCTGGGGGTGGCTCAGCCCCAGCATTTA. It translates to CDSSLDLGVAQPQHL.

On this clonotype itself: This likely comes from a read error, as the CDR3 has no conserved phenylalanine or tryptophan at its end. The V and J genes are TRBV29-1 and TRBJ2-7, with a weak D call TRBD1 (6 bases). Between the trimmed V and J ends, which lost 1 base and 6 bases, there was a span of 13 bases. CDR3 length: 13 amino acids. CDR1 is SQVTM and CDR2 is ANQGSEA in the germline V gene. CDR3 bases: TGCAGCGTTGAAGTATCCGGGACATTCGAGCAGTACCTC. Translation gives CSVEVSGTFEQYL.